This is a list of T cell receptor beta chains from one sample in a study of CD8 T cells in ankylosing spondylitis. TCRdb reanalysed the 5' RACE reads using MiXCR and keeps one entry per CDR3 protein. The sample records 90,000 to 120,000 distinct CDR3 sequences, nearly 25% being singletons. The specimen was synovial fluid, either unsorted or a sorted T cell fraction (not recorded which). The receptors were sampled from a male donor with ankylosing spondylitis. Both conserved end residues are part of each CDR3. D genes are given only for firm matches. Clone size is shown for a subset of rows, as once, few, many or a class of expanded clone.

TRBJ1-2,-,TRBD1,TRBV12-3/TRBV12-4,TGTGCCAGCAGTTTCCGACAGGGTCACTATGGCTACACCTTC,CASSFRQGHYGYTF
TRBJ2-1,-,TRBD2,TRBV27,TGTGCCAGCAGTTCGACTAGCGGGAGGTCTTACAATGAGCAGTTCTTC,CASSSTSGRSYNEQFF
TRBJ2-1,-,-,TRBV5-1,TGCGCCAGCACTGAAAGGGGGGATCGAGCGAATGAGCAGTTCTTC,CASTERGDRANEQFF
TRBJ2-2,-,-,TRBV18,TGTGCCAGCTCACCATGGAGCACCGGGGAGCCGTTTTTT,CASSPWSTGEPFF
TRBJ2-1,many,-,TRBV11-2,TGTGCCAGCAGCCCAAAGACCCCCGGACAGATAAGCTCCTACAATGAGCAGTTCTTC,CASSPKTPGQISSYNEQFF
TRBJ1-4,-,TRBD1,TRBV12-3/TRBV12-4,TGTGCCAGCATCCCAGGACAGGGGCGAGAAAAACTGTTTTTT,CASIPGQGREKLFF
TRBJ1-3,many,-,TRBV7-6,TGTGCCAGCAGCAGCCAGATGGGGAGCTCTGGAAACACCATATATTTT,CASSSQMGSSGNTIYF
TRBJ2-4,few,TRBD1,TRBV7-2,TGTGCCAGCAGCTTAAGTGGGACAGGGGTTGGCAAAAACATTCAGTACTTC,CASSLSGTGVGKNIQYF
TRBJ1-2,-,-,TRBV11-2,TGTGCCAGCAGCTTCCAGGGAGAATATGGCTACACCTTC,CASSFQGEYGYTF
TRBJ2-5,once,TRBD2,TRBV5-4,TGTGCCAGCAGCTTGGGGACTAGCGGGCGCCGCCAAGAGACCCAGTACTTC,CASSLGTSGRRQETQYF
TRBJ2-1,-,-,TRBV20-1,TGCAGTGCTAGAGATCTGGGTGTCGGCCAGGGGCAGTTCTTC,CSARDLGVGQGQFF
TRBJ2-2,few,-,TRBV30,TGTGCCTGGAGTAGAATGGGTACGACCGGGGAGCTGTTTTTT,CAWSRMGTTGELFF
TRBJ1-1,-,-,TRBV2,TGTGCCAGCAGAAACGTGAACACTGAAGCTTTCTTT,CASRNVNTEAFF
TRBJ2-5,many,-,TRBV27,TGTGCCAGCAGTCTTAGCGGAGAGACCCAGTACTTC,CASSLSGETQYF
TRBJ1-4,-,-,TRBV7-2,TGTGCCAGCAGCCCGGGGACGGAAGACGGTGAAAAACTGTTTTTT,CASSPGTEDGEKLFF
TRBJ2-3,many,-,TRBV12-3/TRBV12-4,TGTGCCAGCAGTTTAAGAACCCGGACTAGCACAGATACGCAGTATTTT,CASSLRTRTSTDTQYF
TRBJ1-5,few,-,TRBV19,TGTGCCAGTAGTATGTGGGGGATAAGCAATCAGCCCCAGCATTTT,CASSMWGISNQPQHF
TRBJ2-1,-,-,TRBV12-3/TRBV12-4,TGTGCCAGCAGTTTATGGGTCAATGAGCAGTTCTTC,CASSLWVNEQFF
TRBJ2-2,-,-,TRBV12-3/TRBV12-4,TGTGCCAGCAGGTCGCAACAGGGTACCCCCACCGGGGAGCTGTTTTTT,CASRSQQGTPTGELFF
TRBJ2-1,few,-,TRBV27,TGTGCCAGCAGTGATCAAGGATCGTACAATGAGCAGTTCTTC,CASSDQGSYNEQFF
TRBJ1-2,-,-,TRBV4-2,TGTGCCAGCAGCCCGGGGTCGGGACCGAACTATGGCTACACCTTC,CASSPGSGPNYGYTF
TRBJ2-1,few,TRBD1,TRBV5-6,TGTGCCAGCAGCTTGAGGGACAGGGATTACAATGAGCAGTTCTTC,CASSLRDRDYNEQFF
TRBJ2-1,many,TRBD1,TRBV7-8,TGTGCCAGCAGCTTAGGACAGGGGGCCTCAAGCTCCTACAATGAGCAGTTCTTC,CASSLGQGASSSYNEQFF
TRBJ2-1,-,TRBD2,TRBV18,TGTGCCAGCTCACCCTCTAGCGGGAGCCACTATGAGCAGTTCTTC,CASSPSSGSHYEQFF
TRBJ2-5,-,TRBD1,TRBV4-1,TGCGCCAGCAGCCCCCCGGACAGGGAAGGAGAGACCCAGTACTTC,CASSPPDREGETQYF
TRBJ1-1,-,TRBD1,TRBV19,TGTGCCAGTAGTGCCGGACAGGGTCATTCTTCCCCTTGGCAAGCTTTCTTT,CASSAGQGHSSPWQAFF
TRBJ2-7,few,-,TRBV28,TGTGCCAGCAGCCGTCTGGACGAGCAGTACTTC,CASSRLDEQYF
TRBJ1-1,-,-,TRBV11-3,TGTGCCAGCAGCTCCCCACCCAGGAACACTGAAGCTTTCTTT,CASSSPPRNTEAFF
TRBJ2-3,-,-,TRBV7-7,TGTGCCAGCAGCTTAGGAGGGAGCCCTGCCGATACGCAGTATTTT,CASSLGGSPADTQYF
TRBJ1-1,-,TRBD1,TRBV27,TGTGCCAGCAGTCCCGGGACAGGGGGCACAGCTTTCTTT,CASSPGTGGTAFF
TRBJ1-1,few,-,TRBV7-8,TGTGCCAGCAGCTTCACGAGCCTACAGGTGAACACTGAAGCTTTCTTT,CASSFTSLQVNTEAFF